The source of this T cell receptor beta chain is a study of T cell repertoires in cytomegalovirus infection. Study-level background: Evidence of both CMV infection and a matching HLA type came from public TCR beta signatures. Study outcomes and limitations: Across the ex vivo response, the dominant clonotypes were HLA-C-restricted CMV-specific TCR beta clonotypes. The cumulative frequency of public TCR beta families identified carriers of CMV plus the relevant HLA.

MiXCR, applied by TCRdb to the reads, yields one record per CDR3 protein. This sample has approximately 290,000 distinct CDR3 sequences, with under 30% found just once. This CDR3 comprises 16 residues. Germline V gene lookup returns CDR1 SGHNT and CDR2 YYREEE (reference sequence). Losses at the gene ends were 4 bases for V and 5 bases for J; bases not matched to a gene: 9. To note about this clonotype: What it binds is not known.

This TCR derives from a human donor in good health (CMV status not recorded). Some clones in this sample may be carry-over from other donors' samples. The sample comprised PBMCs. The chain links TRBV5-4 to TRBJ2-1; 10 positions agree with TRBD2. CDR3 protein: CASSLSGLAANNEQFF. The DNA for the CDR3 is TGTGCCAGCAGCCTCTCTGGACTAGCGGCAAACAATGAGCAGTTCTTC.